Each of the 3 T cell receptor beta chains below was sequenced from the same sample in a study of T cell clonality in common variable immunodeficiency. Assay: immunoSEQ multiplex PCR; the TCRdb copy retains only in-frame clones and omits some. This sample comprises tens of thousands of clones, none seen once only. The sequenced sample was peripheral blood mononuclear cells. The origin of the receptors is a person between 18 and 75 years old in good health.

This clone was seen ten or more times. The covered CDR3 bases are TGTGCCATCGACAGGGGAGGGACAGATACG. This translates into CAIDRGGTDT. The entire CDR3 protein is CAIDRGGTDTQYF. The chain uses TRBV10-3 and TRBJ2-3, with D maybe TRBD1 (8 bases). The CDR3 extends 3 residues past the end of the read, so its final part is completed from the germline J gene. Germline-derived CDR1 and CDR2 are ENHRY and SYGVKD. The ends were cut back, 8 bases at V and 3 bases at J, with 12 bases in the middle. The CDR3 covers 13 residues.

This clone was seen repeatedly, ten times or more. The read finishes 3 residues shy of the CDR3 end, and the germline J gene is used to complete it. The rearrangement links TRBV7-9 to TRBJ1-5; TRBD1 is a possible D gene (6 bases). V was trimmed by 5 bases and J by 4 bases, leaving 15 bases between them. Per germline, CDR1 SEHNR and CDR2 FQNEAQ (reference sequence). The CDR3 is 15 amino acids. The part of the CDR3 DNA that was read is TGTGCCAGCAGCGCTAGGGGGGGGGAAAATCAGCCC. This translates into CASSARGGENQP. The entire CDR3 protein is CASSARGGENQPQHF.

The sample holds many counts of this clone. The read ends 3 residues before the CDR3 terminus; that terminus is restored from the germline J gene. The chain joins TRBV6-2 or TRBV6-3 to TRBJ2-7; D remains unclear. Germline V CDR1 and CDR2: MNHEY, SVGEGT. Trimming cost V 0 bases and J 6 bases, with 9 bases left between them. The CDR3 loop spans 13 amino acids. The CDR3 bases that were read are TGTGCCAGCAGTTACTCTACTCCCCCCGAG. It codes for CASSYSTPPE. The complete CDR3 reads CASSYSTPPEQYF.